The rows below give T cell receptor beta chains drawn from one sample of a study of beta chain features in type 1 diabetes. The protocol was immunoSEQ multiplex PCR, while the TCRdb copy is restricted to in-frame clones and leaves out a portion. In the table there are about 330,000 clones, approximately 11% of which are singletons. Sequenced input: naive CD4+ T cells from blood. These receptors were collected from a woman aged 25 to 39 in good health. Both conserved end residues are part of each CDR3. The D gene is left open where the match is weak. Size tells how often a clone was seen (once, few, many) or the class of an expanded clone, and some rows leave it out.

clone_size: few; d_call: NA; v_call: TRBV28; j_call: TRBJ1-2; cdr3_aa: CASSLNGFSSGYTF; cdr3_nt: TGTGCCAGCAGTTTAAATGGCTTCTCCTCTGGCTACACCTTC
clone_size: NA; d_call: NA; v_call: TRBV9; j_call: TRBJ2-1; cdr3_aa: CASSLDNEQFF; cdr3_nt: TGTGCCAGCAGCCTCGACAATGAGCAGTTCTTC
clone_size: NA; d_call: NA; v_call: TRBV6-5; j_call: TRBJ2-5; cdr3_aa: CASSARIETQYF; cdr3_nt: TGTGCCAGCAGTGCGAGGATAGAGACCCAGTACTTC
clone_size: NA; d_call: TRBD2; v_call: TRBV19; j_call: TRBJ2-1; cdr3_aa: CASSIATSGRIYEQFF; cdr3_nt: TGTGCCAGTAGTATAGCCACTAGCGGGAGAATCTATGAGCAGTTCTTC
clone_size: NA; d_call: TRBD2; v_call: TRBV4-2; j_call: TRBJ2-5; cdr3_aa: CASSQARTWGGETQYF; cdr3_nt: TGTGCCAGCAGCCAAGCTAGAACTTGGGGAGGGGAGACCCAGTACTTC
clone_size: few; d_call: TRBD1; v_call: TRBV30; j_call: TRBJ2-7; cdr3_aa: CAWSRWTGGLSYEQYF; cdr3_nt: TGTGCCTGGAGTCGCTGGACAGGGGGCTTATCCTACGAGCAGTACTTC
clone_size: NA; d_call: NA; v_call: TRBV27; j_call: TRBJ2-7; cdr3_aa: CASSLTGTPYEQYF; cdr3_nt: TGTGCCAGCAGTCTCACCGGGACACCTTACGAGCAGTACTTC
clone_size: few; d_call: TRBD2; v_call: TRBV28; j_call: TRBJ2-1; cdr3_aa: CASWLAGVNEQFF; cdr3_nt: TGTGCCAGCTGGCTAGCGGGAGTTAATGAGCAGTTCTTC
clone_size: NA; d_call: NA; v_call: TRBV9; j_call: TRBJ2-5; cdr3_aa: CASSSRNQETQYF; cdr3_nt: TGTGCCAGCAGCTCGAGAAACCAAGAGACCCAGTACTTC
clone_size: few; d_call: NA; v_call: TRBV10-3; j_call: TRBJ2-1; cdr3_aa: CAISEQEGLEQFF; cdr3_nt: TGTGCCATCAGTGAACAGGAGGGACTTGAGCAGTTCTTC
clone_size: NA; d_call: TRBD1; v_call: TRBV27; j_call: TRBJ1-2; cdr3_aa: CASSYRGIKGYTF; cdr3_nt: TGTGCCAGCAGTTACAGGGGGATTAAGGGCTACACCTTC
clone_size: few; d_call: TRBD2; v_call: TRBV18; j_call: TRBJ2-5; cdr3_aa: CASSPRLAGEAETQYF; cdr3_nt: TGTGCCAGCTCACCGAGGCTAGCGGGAGAGGCGGAGACCCAGTACTTC
clone_size: NA; d_call: TRBD2; v_call: TRBV6-5; j_call: TRBJ2-1; cdr3_aa: CASTPLAGSYNEQFF; cdr3_nt: TGTGCCAGCACCCCACTAGCGGGATCCTACAATGAGCAGTTCTTC
clone_size: few; d_call: TRBD2; v_call: TRBV6-5; j_call: TRBJ2-1; cdr3_aa: CASTRLAGDEQFF; cdr3_nt: TGTGCCAGCACCCGACTAGCGGGCGATGAGCAGTTCTTC
clone_size: NA; d_call: NA; v_call: TRBV7-2; j_call: TRBJ1-1; cdr3_aa: CASSVDRVNTEAFF; cdr3_nt: TGTGCCAGCAGCGTTGACAGAGTGAACACTGAAGCTTTCTTT
clone_size: few; d_call: NA; v_call: TRBV9; j_call: TRBJ2-3; cdr3_aa: CASSVTSTDTQYF; cdr3_nt: TGTGCCAGCAGCGTGACAAGCACAGATACGCAGTATTTT
clone_size: once; d_call: NA; v_call: TRBV27; j_call: TRBJ1-4; cdr3_aa: CASSLYGQLNEKLFF; cdr3_nt: TGTGCCAGCAGTTTATATGGACAGCTTAATGAAAAACTGTTTTTT
clone_size: few; d_call: TRBD2; v_call: TRBV6-4; j_call: TRBJ2-1; cdr3_aa: CASSVTAGGGYNEQFF; cdr3_nt: TGTGCCAGCAGTGTGACAGCGGGAGGGGGGTACAATGAGCAGTTCTTC
clone_size: few; d_call: NA; v_call: TRBV5-4; j_call: TRBJ2-5; cdr3_aa: CASSAPVDETQYF; cdr3_nt: TGTGCCAGCAGCGCACCCGTAGATGAGACCCAGTACTTC
clone_size: NA; d_call: TRBD2; v_call: TRBV9; j_call: TRBJ2-1; cdr3_aa: CASSVGGTRRQFF; cdr3_nt: TGTGCCAGCAGCGTAGGGGGGACTAGACGGCAGTTCTTC
clone_size: NA; d_call: TRBD2; v_call: TRBV9; j_call: TRBJ2-7; cdr3_aa: CASSVVPGGAYEQYF; cdr3_nt: TGTGCCAGCAGCGTAGTTCCGGGGGGAGCCTACGAGCAGTACTTC
clone_size: few; d_call: TRBD2; v_call: TRBV7-9; j_call: TRBJ2-3; cdr3_aa: CASSQKTSGRSDTQYF; cdr3_nt: TGTGCCAGCAGCCAAAAGACTAGCGGGAGATCAGATACGCAGTATTTT
clone_size: few; d_call: TRBD2; v_call: TRBV7-3; j_call: TRBJ2-2; cdr3_aa: CASSPSTQLAGVFTGELFF; cdr3_nt: TGTGCCAGCAGCCCCTCAACTCAACTAGCGGGAGTATTCACCGGGGAGCTGTTTTTT
clone_size: NA; d_call: NA; v_call: TRBV29-1; j_call: TRBJ2-4; cdr3_aa: CSVVTTSLNIQYF; cdr3_nt: TGCAGCGTAGTGACAACGTCATTAAACATTCAGTACTTC
clone_size: few; d_call: TRBD1; v_call: TRBV5-5; j_call: TRBJ2-5; cdr3_aa: CASKPGGRETQYF; cdr3_nt: TGTGCCAGCAAACCAGGGGGTCGGGAGACCCAGTACTTC
clone_size: NA; d_call: TRBD2; v_call: TRBV7-2; j_call: TRBJ2-1; cdr3_aa: CASSLRTSGGNEQFF; cdr3_nt: TGTGCCAGCAGCTTAAGGACTAGCGGGGGGAATGAGCAGTTCTTC
clone_size: few; d_call: NA; v_call: TRBV9; j_call: TRBJ1-1; cdr3_aa: CASSPGVMNTEAFF; cdr3_nt: TGTGCCAGCAGCCCAGGGGTCATGAACACTGAAGCTTTCTTT
clone_size: NA; d_call: TRBD2; v_call: TRBV19; j_call: TRBJ2-7; cdr3_aa: CASSRTGLADYEQYF; cdr3_nt: TGTGCCAGTAGTCGGACGGGACTAGCGGACTACGAGCAGTACTTC
clone_size: few; d_call: TRBD1; v_call: TRBV19; j_call: TRBJ1-5; cdr3_aa: CASSKTGKSQPQHF; cdr3_nt: TGTGCCAGTAGTAAGACAGGGAAGTCCCAGCCCCAGCATTTT
clone_size: few; d_call: NA; v_call: TRBV7-9; j_call: TRBJ2-7; cdr3_aa: CASSLGLGSDTYEQYF; cdr3_nt: TGTGCCAGCAGCTTAGGTCTTGGGTCCGACACCTACGAGCAGTACTTC
clone_size: NA; d_call: TRBD2; v_call: TRBV7-2; j_call: TRBJ2-5; cdr3_aa: CASSSSGQETQYF; cdr3_nt: TGTGCCAGCAGCTCTAGCGGCCAAGAGACCCAGTACTTC
clone_size: NA; d_call: TRBD2; v_call: TRBV7-2; j_call: TRBJ2-1; cdr3_aa: CASSLGLAGGYNEQFF; cdr3_nt: TGTGCCAGCAGCTTAGGGCTAGCGGGAGGCTATAATGAGCAGTTCTTC
clone_size: NA; d_call: NA; v_call: TRBV28; j_call: TRBJ2-7; cdr3_aa: CASSLDLGTSYTYEQYF; cdr3_nt: TGTGCCAGCAGTTTGGACCTCGGGACTTCCTATACCTACGAGCAGTACTTC
clone_size: NA; d_call: NA; v_call: TRBV5-1; j_call: TRBJ2-1; cdr3_aa: CASSLAGGSSYNEQFF; cdr3_nt: TGCGCCAGCAGCTTGGCCGGGGGTAGCTCCTACAATGAGCAGTTCTTC
clone_size: NA; d_call: TRBD2; v_call: TRBV27; j_call: TRBJ2-1; cdr3_aa: CASTDSGGYNEQFF; cdr3_nt: TGTGCCAGCACGGATAGCGGGGGATACAATGAGCAGTTCTTC
clone_size: NA; d_call: TRBD2; v_call: TRBV6-1; j_call: TRBJ2-7; cdr3_aa: CASSERGDYEQYF; cdr3_nt: TGTGCCAGCAGTGAACGGGGGGACTACGAGCAGTACTTC
clone_size: NA; d_call: TRBD2; v_call: TRBV27; j_call: TRBJ2-7; cdr3_aa: CASSLFPSGRHVYEQYF; cdr3_nt: TGTGCCAGCAGTTTATTCCCTAGCGGGAGACACGTCTACGAGCAGTACTTC
clone_size: NA; d_call: TRBD2; v_call: TRBV5-4; j_call: TRBJ2-3; cdr3_aa: CASSGGLAGFPSDTQYF; cdr3_nt: TGTGCCAGCAGCGGGGGACTAGCGGGATTTCCGTCCGATACGCAGTATTTT
clone_size: few; d_call: TRBD2; v_call: TRBV7-3; j_call: TRBJ2-2; cdr3_aa: CASSYPGLAGGSGELFF; cdr3_nt: TGTGCCAGCAGCTATCCCGGACTAGCGGGAGGGTCCGGGGAGCTGTTTTTT
clone_size: NA; d_call: NA; v_call: TRBV18; j_call: TRBJ1-2; cdr3_aa: CASSQGQGNYGYTF; cdr3_nt: TGTGCCAGCTCCCAAGGGCAGGGTAACTATGGCTACACCTTC
clone_size: few; d_call: NA; v_call: TRBV30; j_call: TRBJ2-5; cdr3_aa: CAWRGRGASYQETQYF; cdr3_nt: TGTGCCTGGAGGGGCCGGGGGGCATCGTACCAAGAGACCCAGTACTTC
clone_size: NA; d_call: NA; v_call: TRBV30; j_call: TRBJ2-7; cdr3_aa: CAWSATIGGPYEQYF; cdr3_nt: TGTGCCTGGAGTGCGACGATTGGAGGGCCCTACGAGCAGTACTTC
clone_size: few; d_call: NA; v_call: TRBV5-4; j_call: TRBJ2-3; cdr3_aa: CASSLPGEGTDTQYF; cdr3_nt: TGTGCCAGCAGCTTGCCGGGAGAAGGCACAGATACGCAGTATTTT
clone_size: few; d_call: TRBD2; v_call: TRBV29-1; j_call: TRBJ2-7; cdr3_aa: CSIRTSGRGYEQYF; cdr3_nt: TGCAGCATCCGGACTAGCGGGAGGGGATACGAGCAGTACTTC
clone_size: few; d_call: NA; v_call: TRBV9; j_call: TRBJ2-1; cdr3_aa: CASSVDAGTYNEQFF; cdr3_nt: TGTGCCAGCAGCGTAGACGCGGGAACCTACAATGAGCAGTTCTTC
clone_size: few; d_call: TRBD2; v_call: TRBV30; j_call: TRBJ2-1; cdr3_aa: CAWSVGGRAAEQFF; cdr3_nt: TGTGCCTGGAGTGTTGGAGGGAGGGCCGCAGAGCAGTTCTTC
clone_size: NA; d_call: NA; v_call: TRBV7-2; j_call: TRBJ2-3; cdr3_aa: CASSLALAGTDTQYF; cdr3_nt: TGTGCCAGCAGCTTAGCACTAGCCGGCACAGATACGCAGTATTTT
clone_size: few; d_call: NA; v_call: TRBV7-2; j_call: TRBJ1-2; cdr3_aa: CASSLEAGYGYTF; cdr3_nt: TGTGCCAGCAGCTTAGAGGCAGGGTATGGCTACACCTTC
clone_size: NA; d_call: NA; v_call: TRBV5-5; j_call: TRBJ1-1; cdr3_aa: CASSLRQGSTEAFF; cdr3_nt: TGTGCCAGCAGCTTGAGGCAGGGGAGCACTGAAGCTTTCTTT
clone_size: few; d_call: TRBD2; v_call: TRBV18; j_call: TRBJ2-1; cdr3_aa: CASSPKVGGNSYNEQFF; cdr3_nt: TGTGCCAGCTCACCAAAGGTGGGAGGGAACTCCTACAATGAGCAGTTCTTC
clone_size: NA; d_call: NA; v_call: TRBV9; j_call: TRBJ2-5; cdr3_aa: CASSVAGSGTQYF; cdr3_nt: TGTGCCAGCAGCGTAGCAGGGTCGGGGACCCAGTACTTC
clone_size: few; d_call: NA; v_call: TRBV7-9; j_call: TRBJ1-1; cdr3_aa: CASSPVTFF; cdr3_nt: TGTGCCAGCAGCCCCGTAACTTTCTTT
clone_size: few; d_call: TRBD2; v_call: TRBV14; j_call: TRBJ2-7; cdr3_aa: CASSQEASGIYEQYF; cdr3_nt: TGTGCCAGCAGCCAAGAGGCTAGCGGGATCTACGAGCAGTACTTC